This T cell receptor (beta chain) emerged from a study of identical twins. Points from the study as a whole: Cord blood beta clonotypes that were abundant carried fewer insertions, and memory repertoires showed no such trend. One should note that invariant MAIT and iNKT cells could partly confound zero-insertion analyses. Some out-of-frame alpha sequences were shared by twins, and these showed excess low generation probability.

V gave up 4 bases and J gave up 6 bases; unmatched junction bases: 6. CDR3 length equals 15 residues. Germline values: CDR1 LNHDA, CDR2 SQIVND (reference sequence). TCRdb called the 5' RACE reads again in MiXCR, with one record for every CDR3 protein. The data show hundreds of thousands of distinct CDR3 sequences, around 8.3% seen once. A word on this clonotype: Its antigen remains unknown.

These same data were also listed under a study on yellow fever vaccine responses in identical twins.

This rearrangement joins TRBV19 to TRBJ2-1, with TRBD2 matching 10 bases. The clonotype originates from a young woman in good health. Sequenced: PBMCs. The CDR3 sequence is CASSNSGGTLNEQFF. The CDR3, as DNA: TGTGCCAGTAGTAATAGCGGGGGGACCCTCAATGAGCAGTTCTTC.